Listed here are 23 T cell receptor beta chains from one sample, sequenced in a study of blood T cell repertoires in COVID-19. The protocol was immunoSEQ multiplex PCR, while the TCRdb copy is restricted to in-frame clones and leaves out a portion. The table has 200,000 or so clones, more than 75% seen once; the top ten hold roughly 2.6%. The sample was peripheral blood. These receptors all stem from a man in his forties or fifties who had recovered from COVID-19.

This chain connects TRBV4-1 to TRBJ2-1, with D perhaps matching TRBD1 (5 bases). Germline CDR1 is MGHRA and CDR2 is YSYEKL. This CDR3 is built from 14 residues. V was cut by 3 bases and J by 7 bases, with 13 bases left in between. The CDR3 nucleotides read TGCGCCAGCAGCCACCAACAGGTAACTAATGAGCAGTTCTTC. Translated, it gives CASSHQQVTNEQFF.

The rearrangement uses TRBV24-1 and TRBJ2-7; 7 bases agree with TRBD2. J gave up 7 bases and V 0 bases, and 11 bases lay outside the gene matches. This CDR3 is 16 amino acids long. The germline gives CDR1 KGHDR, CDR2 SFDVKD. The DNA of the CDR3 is TGTGCCACCAGTGATTTGTGGGGGGGGGAGTCGAATGAGCAGTACTTC. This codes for CATSDLWGGESNEQYF.

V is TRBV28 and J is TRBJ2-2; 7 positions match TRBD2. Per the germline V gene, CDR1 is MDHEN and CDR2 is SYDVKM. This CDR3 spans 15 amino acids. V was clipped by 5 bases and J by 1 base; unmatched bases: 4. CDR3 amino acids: CASSLGLMNTGELFF. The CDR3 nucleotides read TGTGCCAGCAGTCTGGGACTAATGAACACCGGGGAGCTGTTTTTT.

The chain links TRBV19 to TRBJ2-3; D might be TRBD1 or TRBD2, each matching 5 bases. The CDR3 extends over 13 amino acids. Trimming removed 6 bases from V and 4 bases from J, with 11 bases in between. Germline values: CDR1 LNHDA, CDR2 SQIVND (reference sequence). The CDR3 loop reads CASSILGADTQYF. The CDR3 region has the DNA TGTGCCAGTAGCATACTAGGGGCAGATACGCAGTATTTT.

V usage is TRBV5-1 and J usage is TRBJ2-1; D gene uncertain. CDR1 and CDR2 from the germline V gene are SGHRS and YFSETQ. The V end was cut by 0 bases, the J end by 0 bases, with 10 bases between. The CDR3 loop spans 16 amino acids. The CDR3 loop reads CASSLASRSSYNEQFF. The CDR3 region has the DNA TGCGCCAGCAGCTTGGCCTCGCGGAGCTCCTACAATGAGCAGTTCTTC.

CDR3 nucleotides: TGTGCCAGTAACCCTCGTACAGGGGGAAAAGAGACCCAGTACTTC. Protein: CASNPRTGGKETQYF. The chain combines TRBV19 with TRBJ2-5; 8 bases align to TRBD1. Trimming at V came to 7 bases and at J to 3 bases, leaving 10 bases not matched to a gene. Germline CDR1 reads LNHDA; CDR2 reads SQIVND (reference sequence). The CDR3 sequence is 15 residues long.

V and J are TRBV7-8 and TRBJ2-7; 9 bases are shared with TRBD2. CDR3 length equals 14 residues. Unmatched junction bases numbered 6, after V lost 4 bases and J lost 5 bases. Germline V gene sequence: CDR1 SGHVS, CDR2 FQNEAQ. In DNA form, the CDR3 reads TGTGCCAGCAGCTATAGCGGGAGAAAGCACGAGCAGTACTTC. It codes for CASSYSGRKHEQYF.

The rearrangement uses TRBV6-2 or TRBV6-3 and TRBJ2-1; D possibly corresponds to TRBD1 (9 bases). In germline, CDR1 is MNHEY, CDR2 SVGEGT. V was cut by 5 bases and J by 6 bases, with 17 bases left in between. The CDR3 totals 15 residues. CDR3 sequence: CASSPGGTGINEQFF. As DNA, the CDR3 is TGTGCCAGCAGTCCGGGGGGGACAGGGATCAATGAGCAGTTCTTC.

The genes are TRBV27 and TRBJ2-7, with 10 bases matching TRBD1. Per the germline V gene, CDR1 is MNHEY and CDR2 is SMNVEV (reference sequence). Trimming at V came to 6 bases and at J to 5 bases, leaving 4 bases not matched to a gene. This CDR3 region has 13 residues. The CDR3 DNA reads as TGTGCCAGCAGGGGGACAGGGGAGAACGAGCAGTACTTC. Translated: CASRGTGENEQYF.

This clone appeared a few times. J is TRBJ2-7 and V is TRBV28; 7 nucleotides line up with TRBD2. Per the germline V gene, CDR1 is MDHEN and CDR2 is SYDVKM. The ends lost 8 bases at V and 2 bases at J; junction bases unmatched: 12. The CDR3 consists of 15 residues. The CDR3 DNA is TGTGCCAGCTGGGCCAGCGGGGAGGGAACCTACGAGCAGTACTTC. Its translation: CASWASGEGTYEQYF.

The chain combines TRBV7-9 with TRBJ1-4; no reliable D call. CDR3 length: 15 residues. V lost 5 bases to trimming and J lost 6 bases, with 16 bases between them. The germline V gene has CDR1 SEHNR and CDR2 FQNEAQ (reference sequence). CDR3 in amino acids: CASSPDMALDEKLFF. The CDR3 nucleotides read TGTGCCAGCAGCCCCGACATGGCACTAGATGAAAAACTGTTTTTT.

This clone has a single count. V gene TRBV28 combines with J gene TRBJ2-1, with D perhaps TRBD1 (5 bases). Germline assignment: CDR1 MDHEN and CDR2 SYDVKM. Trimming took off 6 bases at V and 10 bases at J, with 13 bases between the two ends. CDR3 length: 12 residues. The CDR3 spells CASSQQGGEQFF. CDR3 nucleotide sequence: TGTGCCAGCAGCCAGCAGGGTGGGGAGCAGTTCTTC.

This CDR3 reads CASTLTGGYEQYF. CDR3 DNA: TGTGCCAGCACCTTGACAGGTGGCTACGAGCAGTACTTC. V usage is TRBV12-3 or TRBV12-4 and J usage is TRBJ2-7; a possible D gene is TRBD1 (6 bases). V was shortened by 7 bases and J by 3 bases, with 13 bases between the two germline ends. The CDR3 covers 13 residues.

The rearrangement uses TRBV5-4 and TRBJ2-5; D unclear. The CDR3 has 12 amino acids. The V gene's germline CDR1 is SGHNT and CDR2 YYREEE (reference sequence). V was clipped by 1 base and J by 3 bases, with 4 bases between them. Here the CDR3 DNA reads TGTGCCAGCAGCTTGCAGAAAGAGACCCAGTACTTC. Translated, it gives CASSLQKETQYF.

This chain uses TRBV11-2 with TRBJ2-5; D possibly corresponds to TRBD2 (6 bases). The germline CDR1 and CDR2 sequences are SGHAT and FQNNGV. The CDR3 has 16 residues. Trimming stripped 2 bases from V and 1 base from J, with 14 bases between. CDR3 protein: CASSLRGGLLQETQYF. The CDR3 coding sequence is TGTGCCAGCAGCTTAAGAGGAGGACTACTCCAAGAGACCCAGTACTTC.

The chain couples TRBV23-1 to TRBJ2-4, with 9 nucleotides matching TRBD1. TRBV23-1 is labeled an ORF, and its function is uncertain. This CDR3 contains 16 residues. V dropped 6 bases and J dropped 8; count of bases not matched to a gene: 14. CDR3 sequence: CASSFTPGQGFYIQYF. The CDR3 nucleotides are TGCGCCAGCAGCTTTACCCCGGGACAGGGCTTTTACATTCAGTACTTC.

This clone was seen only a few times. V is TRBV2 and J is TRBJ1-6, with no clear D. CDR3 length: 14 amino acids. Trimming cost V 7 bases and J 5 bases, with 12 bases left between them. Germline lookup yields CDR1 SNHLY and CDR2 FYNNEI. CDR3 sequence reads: CASTGGHNNSPLHF. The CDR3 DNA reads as TGTGCCAGCACCGGAGGGCACAATAATTCACCCCTCCACTTT. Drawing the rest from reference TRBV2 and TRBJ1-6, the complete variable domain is EPEVTQTPSHQVTQMGQEVILRCVPISNHLYFYWYRQILGQKVEFLVSFYNNEISEKSEIFDDQFSVERPDGSNFTLKIRSTKLEDSAMYFCASTGGHNNSPLHFGNGTRLTVT.

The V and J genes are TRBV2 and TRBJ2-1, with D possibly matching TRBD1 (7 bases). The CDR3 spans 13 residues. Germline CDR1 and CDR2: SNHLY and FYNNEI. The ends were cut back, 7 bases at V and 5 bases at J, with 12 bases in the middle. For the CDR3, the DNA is TGTGCCAGCACCCTCAGGGGGGACAATGAGCAGTTCTTC. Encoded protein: CASTLRGDNEQFF. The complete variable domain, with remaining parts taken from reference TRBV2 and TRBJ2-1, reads EPEVTQTPSHQVTQMGQEVILRCVPISNHLYFYWYRQILGQKVEFLVSFYNNEISEKSEIFDDQFSVERPDGSNFTLKIRSTKLEDSAMYFCASTLRGDNEQFFGPGTRLTVL.

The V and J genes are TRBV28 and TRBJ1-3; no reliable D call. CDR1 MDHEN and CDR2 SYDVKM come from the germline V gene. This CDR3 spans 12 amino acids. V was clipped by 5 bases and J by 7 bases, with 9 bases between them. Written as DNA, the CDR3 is TGTGCCAGCAGTCATGCGAGGAACACCATATATTTT. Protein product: CASSHARNTIYF. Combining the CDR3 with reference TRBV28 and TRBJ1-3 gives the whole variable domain DVKVTQSSRYLVKRTGEKVFLECVQDMDHENMFWYRQDPGLGLRLIYFSYDVKMKEKGDIPEGYSVSREKKERFSLILESASTNQTSMYLCASSHARNTIYFGEGSWLTVV.

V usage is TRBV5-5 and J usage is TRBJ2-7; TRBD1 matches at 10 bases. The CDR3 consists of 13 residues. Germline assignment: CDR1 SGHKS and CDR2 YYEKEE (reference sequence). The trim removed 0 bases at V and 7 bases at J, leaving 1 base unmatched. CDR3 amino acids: CASSLGTGGEQYF. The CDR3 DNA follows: TGTGCCAGCAGCTTGGGGACAGGGGGAGAGCAGTACTTC.

CDR3 amino acids: CASSQTTAQGGYTF. The CDR3 DNA reads TGTGCCAGCAGCCAAACGACAGCCCAGGGTGGCTACACCTTC. This chain links TRBV16 with TRBJ1-2; TRBD1 is a possible D gene (5 bases). Germline V gene sequence: CDR1 KGHSY, CDR2 FQNENV. This CDR3 is 14 amino acids long. Trimming removed 2 bases from V and 7 bases from J, with 14 bases in between. Using reference TRBV16 and TRBJ1-2 for the parts outside the CDR3, the full variable domain is GEEVAQTPKHLVRGEGQKAKLYCAPIKGHSYVFWYQQVLKNEFKFLISFQNENVFDETGMPKERFSAKCLPNSPCSLEIQATKLEDSAVYFCASSQTTAQGGYTFGSGTRLTVV.

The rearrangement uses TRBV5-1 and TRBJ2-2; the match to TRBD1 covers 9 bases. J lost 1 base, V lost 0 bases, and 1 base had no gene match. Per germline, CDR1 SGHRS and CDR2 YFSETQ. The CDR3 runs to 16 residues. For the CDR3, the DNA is TGCGCCAGCAGCTTGGACAGGGGGCTGAACACCGGGGAGCTGTTTTTT. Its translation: CASSLDRGLNTGELFF.

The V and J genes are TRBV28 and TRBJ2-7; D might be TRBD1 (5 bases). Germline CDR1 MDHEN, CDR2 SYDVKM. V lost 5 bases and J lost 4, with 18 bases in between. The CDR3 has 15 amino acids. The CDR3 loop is CASSPQGASLYEQYF. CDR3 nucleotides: TGTGCCAGCAGTCCTCAGGGTGCGAGTTTGTACGAGCAGTACTTC.